The T cell receptor beta chain described here comes from a study of blood T cell repertoires in COVID-19. As for the study in general: The United States, Italy and Spain provided the acute and convalescent COVID-19 samples. The analysed material was cDNA or gDNA that came from T cells, B-cell-depleted T cells, or PBMCs.

Only in-frame clones appear in the TCRdb table, and some are missing; sequencing was by immunoSEQ multiplex PCR. Of 250,000 to 300,000 clones in the sample, over 70% were seen once. Germline V gives CDR1 SEHNR, CDR2 FQNEAQ (reference sequence). The CDR3 consists of 15 residues. Trimming removed 4 bases from V and 9 bases from J; junction bases left unmatched: 8. The material sequenced was peripheral blood. This rearrangement joins TRBV7-9 to TRBJ2-1; TRBD2 aligns across 11 bases. The sequence was collected from a man older than 75 with acute or convalescent COVID-19. The chain's CDR3 is CASSSTSGRESEQFF. CDR3 in DNA: TGTGCCAGCAGCTCAACTAGCGGGAGAGAGTCTGAGCAGTTCTTC.